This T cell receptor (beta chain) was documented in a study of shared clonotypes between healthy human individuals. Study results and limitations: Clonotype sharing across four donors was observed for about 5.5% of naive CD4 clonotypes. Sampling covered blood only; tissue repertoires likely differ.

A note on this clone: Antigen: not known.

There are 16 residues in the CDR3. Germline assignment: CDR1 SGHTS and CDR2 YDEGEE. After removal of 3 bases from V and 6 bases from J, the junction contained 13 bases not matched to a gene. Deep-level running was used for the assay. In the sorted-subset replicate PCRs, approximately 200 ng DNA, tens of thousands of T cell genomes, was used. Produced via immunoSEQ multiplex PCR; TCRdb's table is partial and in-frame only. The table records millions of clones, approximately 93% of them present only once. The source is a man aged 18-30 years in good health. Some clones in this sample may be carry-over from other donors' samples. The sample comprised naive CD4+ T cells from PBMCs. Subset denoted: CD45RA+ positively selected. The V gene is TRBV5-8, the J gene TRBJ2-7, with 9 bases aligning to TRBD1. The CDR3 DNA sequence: TGTGCCAGCAGCTCGGCTCCGGGACAGGGTACCCTCGAGCAGTACTTC. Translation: CASSSAPGQGTLEQYF.